One sample yielded the 8 T cell receptor beta chains listed below, sequenced in a study of cytomegalovirus exposure and HLA in healthy donors. PCR amplification relied on 60 Vbeta primers (plus 13 Jbeta primers). Profiled with immunoSEQ multiplex PCR; TCRdb holds only in-frame clones, not every one. The repertoire holds 150,000 or so clones, with around four fifths as singletons. Sequencing was done on a sample of PBMCs. The receptor source for this set is a man aged 18 to 29 in good health and CMV-seropositive.

J is TRBJ2-3 and V is TRBV7-3; TRBD1 matches at 9 bases. Trimming at V came to 5 bases and at J to 3 bases, leaving 6 bases not matched to a gene. Germline V gene lookup returns CDR1 SGHTA and CDR2 FQGTGA. The CDR3 contains 15 residues. DNA for the CDR3: TGTGCCAGCAGCCTAGGGACAGGGCTTACAGATACGCAGTATTTT. Its protein product is CASSLGTGLTDTQYF. The complete variable domain, with remaining parts taken from reference TRBV7-3 and TRBJ2-3, reads GAGVSQTPSNKVTEKGKYVELRCDPISGHTALYWYRQSLGQGPEFLIYFQGTGAADDSGLPNDRFFAVRPEGSVSTLKIQRTERGDSAVYLCASSLGTGLTDTQYFGPGTRLTVL.

The V call is TRBV28, the J call TRBJ1-5; maybe TRBD1 (5 bases). The V gene's germline CDR1 is MDHEN and CDR2 SYDVKM. This CDR3 has 15 residues. Trimming left V 3 bases short and J 3 bases short, with 12 bases between. DNA for the CDR3: TGTGCCAGCAGTTTCGGGGGGACTGACAATCAGCCCCAGCATTTT. It encodes CASSFGGTDNQPQHF.

The CDR3 nucleotides are TGTGCCAGCAGCTTGCTACAGTCTAATCAGCCCCAGCATTTT. It is translated as CASSLLQSNQPQHF. The genes are TRBV5-5 and TRBJ1-5; unclear D gene. This CDR3 is 14 amino acids long. Germline CDR1 is SGHKS and CDR2 is YYEKEE (reference sequence). The V end lost 1 base, the J end lost 4 bases, and 9 bases lay between the germline ends.

The chain uses TRBV7-6 and TRBJ1-3; the D is unclear. CDR3 length: 14 residues. Germline V gene data show CDR1 as SGHVS and CDR2 as FNYEAQ. V dropped 5 bases and J dropped 3 bases, with 11 bases sitting between them. The CDR3 sequence is CASSPTVVGNTIYF. Written as DNA, the CDR3 is TGTGCCAGCAGCCCTACCGTGGTTGGAAACACCATATATTTT.

This clone has more than one count but fewer than ten. The chain joins TRBV5-1 to TRBJ2-3, with 7 bases matching TRBD1. The CDR3 consists of 15 residues. CDR1 is SGHRS and CDR2 is YFSETQ in the germline V gene. The trim removed 1 base at V and 0 bases at J, leaving 2 bases unmatched. The CDR3 DNA sequence: TGCGCCAGCAGCTTGACAGGGGCAAGCACAGATACGCAGTATTTT. Its protein product is CASSLTGASTDTQYF.

V and J are TRBV5-6 and TRBJ1-2; 7 bases agree with TRBD1. The CDR3 loop spans 15 amino acids. Germline values: CDR1 SGHDT, CDR2 YYEEEE. The trim removed 4 bases at V and 2 bases at J, leaving 8 bases unmatched. CDR3 protein: CASSRRMTGNYGYTF. The CDR3 DNA reads TGTGCCAGCAGCCGACGTATGACAGGGAACTATGGCTACACCTTC.

The chain couples TRBV2 to TRBJ1-2; TRBD1 might be the D (5 bases). CDR1 and CDR2 (germline): SNHLY, FYNNEI. This CDR3 is built from 15 residues. The V gene lost 2 bases and the J gene lost 0 bases, with 10 bases spanning the gap. For the CDR3, the DNA is TGTGCCAGCAGTGAACGACAGTTTTCTAACTATGGCTACACCTTC. Amino acids: CASSERQFSNYGYTF. Drawing the rest from reference TRBV2 and TRBJ1-2, the complete variable domain is EPEVTQTPSHQVTQMGQEVILRCVPISNHLYFYWYRQILGQKVEFLVSFYNNEISEKSEIFDDQFSVERPDGSNFTLKIRSTKLEDSAMYFCASSERQFSNYGYTFGSGTRLTVV.

This clone was recorded only once. The genes are TRBV12-5 and TRBJ1-5; 8 bases are shared with TRBD1. The CDR3 is 15 residues long. Germline lookup yields CDR1 LGHNT and CDR2 FRNRAP. J was trimmed by 5 bases and V by 5 bases; bases with no gene match: 8. The CDR3 DNA reads TGTGCTAGTGGTCCCTATGGACAGGGCTATCAGCCCCAGCATTTT. Translating gives CASGPYGQGYQPQHF. Full variable domain (missing parts from reference TRBV12-5 and TRBJ1-5): DARVTQTPRHKVTEMGQEVTMRCQPILGHNTVFWYRQTMMQGLELLAYFRNRAPLDDSGMPKDRFSAEMPDATLATLKIQPSEPRDSAVYFCASGPYGQGYQPQHFGDGTRLSIL.